These T cell receptor beta chains were read from a single sample in a study of CD8 T cells in Susac syndrome. MiXCR, applied by TCRdb to the immunoSEQ multiplex PCR reads, yields one record per CDR3 protein. In the table there are about 75,000 distinct CDR3 sequences, approximately 95% of which are singletons. The sample was CD8+ T cells from PBMCs. The receptors were gathered from a human donor with Susac syndrome. Both conserved end residues are part of each CDR3. The D gene is left open where the match is weak. Size values are once, few and many counts, or a class for expanded clones, and some rows have none.

clone_size,d_call,v_call,cdr3_length,j_call,cdr3_nt,cdr3_aa
-,-,TRBV28,11,TRBJ2-7,TGTGCCAGCAGTCGGGACCGAACTCCGTACTTC,CASSRDRTPYF
few,-,TRBV3-1,15,TRBJ2-7,TGTGCCAGCAGCCCACCACATTGGCTGTCCTACGAGCAGTACTTC,CASSPPHWLSYEQYF
-,-,TRBV4-3,15,TRBJ2-5,TGCGCCAGCAGCCAAGATTGGACGCCACAAGAGACCCAGTACTTC,CASSQDWTPQETQYF
once,-,TRBV9,14,TRBJ1-4,TGTGCCCCCCCCTGCGGGGGGCCTAATGAAAAACTGTTTTTT,CAPPCGGPNEKLFF
-,-,TRBV7-8,15,TRBJ2-7,TGTGCCAGCAGCTTAGGAGCGGCTGCGACCTACGAGCAGTACTTC,CASSLGAAATYEQYF
-,TRBD1,TRBV12-3/TRBV12-4,20,TRBJ1-3,TGTGCCAGCAGGCTCTTGGGGATGGTCGAAAACAGGGGTTCTGGAAACACCATATATTTT,CASRLLGMVENRGSGNTIYF
-,-,TRBV6-2/TRBV6-3,16,TRBJ2-4,TGTGCCAGCAGCACACAGGCACAAACGGGCAAAAACATTCAGTACTTC,CASSTQAQTGKNIQYF
-,-,TRBV19,9,TRBJ2-5,TGTGTGGGTGAAGAGACCCAGTACTTC,CVGEETQYF
-,TRBD1,TRBV30,13,TRBJ1-2,TGTGCCTGGGGGCCGGGACAGAACTATGGCTACACCTTC,CAWGPGQNYGYTF
-,-,TRBV10-3,12,TRBJ2-7,TGTGCCATCAGTGTAGCCCTATACGAGCAGTACTTC,CAISVALYEQYF
-,-,TRBV2,15,TRBJ2-2,TGTGCCAGCAGGGGGTACAGCTTTAACACCGGGGAGCTGTTTTTT,CASRGYSFNTGELFF
-,-,TRBV7-9,16,TRBJ2-5,TGTGCCAGCAGCTTCCGGGTCAGGGGCGTGAGTGAGACCCAGTACTTC,CASSFRVRGVSETQYF
-,TRBD1,TRBV9,14,TRBJ1-2,TGTGCCAGCAGCGGACAGGGGTCTAACTATGGCTACACCTTC,CASSGQGSNYGYTF
-,TRBD2,TRBV20-1,16,TRBJ2-6,TGCGCACTCCTTCCACCTAGCGGCTCTGGGGCCAACGTCCTGACTTTC,CALLPPSGSGANVLTF
-,-,TRBV27,14,TRBJ2-1,TGTGCCAGCAGTGGGGCAGGGTATGGGAATGAGCAGTTCTTC,CASSGAGYGNEQFF
-,-,TRBV24-1,14,TRBJ2-7,TGTGCCACCGGCCCGACGGGGGCCAATGACGAGCAGTACTTC,CATGPTGANDEQYF
-,-,TRBV18,12,TRBJ2-7,TGTGCCAGCCGGTGGGGTGACGACGAGCAGTACTTC,CASRWGDDEQYF
-,-,TRBV18,12,TRBJ2-7,TGTGCCAGCTCACCGGGGCTTTGGGAGCAGTACTTC,CASSPGLWEQYF
-,TRBD1,TRBV24-1,18,TRBJ1-3,TGTGCCACCAGTGGCGGGACAGGCCCACGCACCTCGGGAAACACCATATATTTT,CATSGGTGPRTSGNTIYF
-,-,TRBV12-5,15,TRBJ1-6,TGTGCTAGTGGTTTCTCCCGGGTCCCTAATTCACCCCTCCACTTT,CASGFSRVPNSPLHF
-,-,TRBV5-1,15,TRBJ1-5,TGCGCCAGCAGTGCCGAGGGTAGAGACAATCAGCCCCAGCATTTT,CASSAEGRDNQPQHF
-,-,TRBV6-2/TRBV6-3,17,TRBJ1-1,TGTGCCAGCAGTTACTCGACGTCGGCGGCCGGGCGGGGTGAAGCTTTCTTT,CASSYSTSAAGRGEAFF
-,-,TRBV6-2/TRBV6-3,14,TRBJ2-2,TGTGCCAGCAGTTACTTCGGACCTACCGGGGAGCTGTTTTTT,CASSYFGPTGELFF